This T cell receptor beta chain was sequenced in a study of blood T cell repertoires in COVID-19. The overall study: The United States, Italy and Spain were the sources of the acute and convalescent COVID-19 samples. Nucleic acid was either cDNA or gDNA, and it came from T cells, B-cell-depleted T cells, or PBMCs.

Under the authors' procedure: Amplification of reference gene primers provided the estimated nucleated cell counts. Libraries were prepared by immunoSEQ multiplex PCR; TCRdb keeps only in-frame clonotypes and omits some of them. V and J calls and clone size are copied from that table; D and trimming were computed from the DNA. The sample consists of 200,000 to 250,000 clones, 80% to 90% of them appearing once. V was cut by 6 bases and J by 3 bases, with 12 bases left in between. CDR1 and CDR2 (germline): MDHEN, SYDVKM. The length of the CDR3 is 13 residues. The chain is built from TRBV28 and TRBJ2-7; D is uncertain. The sequenced sample consisted of peripheral blood. This sequence originates from a woman of 80 years or more with COVID-19, enrolled during active disease. The CDR3 coding sequence is TGTGCCAGCAGGGCCGGTAACTACTACGAGCAGTACTTC. This sequence encodes CASRAGNYYEQYF.